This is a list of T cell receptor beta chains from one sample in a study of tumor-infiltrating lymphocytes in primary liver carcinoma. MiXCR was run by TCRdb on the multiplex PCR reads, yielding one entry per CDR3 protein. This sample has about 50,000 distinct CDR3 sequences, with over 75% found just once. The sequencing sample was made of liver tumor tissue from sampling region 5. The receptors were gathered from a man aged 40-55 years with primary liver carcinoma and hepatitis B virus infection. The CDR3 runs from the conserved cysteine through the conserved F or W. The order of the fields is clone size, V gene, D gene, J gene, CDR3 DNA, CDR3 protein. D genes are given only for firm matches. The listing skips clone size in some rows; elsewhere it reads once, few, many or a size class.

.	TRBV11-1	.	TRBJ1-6	TGTGCCAGCAGCCTGACACTCGTCTCACCCCTACACTTT	CASSLTLVSPLHF
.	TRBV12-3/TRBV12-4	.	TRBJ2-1	TGTGCCAGAAGTCTAGATAACAATGAGCAGTTCTTC	CARSLDNNEQFF
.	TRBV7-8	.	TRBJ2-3	TGTGCCAGCATCACAACAGGGGGGGGATATTGGGATACGCAGTATTTT	CASITTGGGYWDTQYF
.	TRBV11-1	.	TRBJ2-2	TGTGCCAGCAGCCTTTGTGTCACCGGGGAGCTGTTTTTT	CASSLCVTGELFF
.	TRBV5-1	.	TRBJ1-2	TGCGCCAGCAGCTTGGAACACAAGGACTATGGCTACACCTTC	CASSLEHKDYGYTF
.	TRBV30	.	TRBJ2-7	TGTGCCTGGAGTCCCCTAATCCTCTACGAGCGGTACTTC	CAWSPLILYERYF
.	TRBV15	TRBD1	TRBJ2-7	TGTGCCACCAGCAGAGGACAGGGGGGTCGCGAGCAGTACTTC	CATSRGQGGREQYF
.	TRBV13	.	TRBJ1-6	TGTGCCAGCTGCTCCCCCGGGACGCTAGGGGATTCACCCCTCCACTTT	CASCSPGTLGDSPLHF
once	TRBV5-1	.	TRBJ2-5	TGCGCCAGCTGCCCATTGGGGGTCGGCGGAGAGACCCAGTACTTC	CASCPLGVGGETQYF
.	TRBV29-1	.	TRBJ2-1	TGCGGCGTCCTCCGGAAGGAGCAGTTCTTC	CGVLRKEQFF
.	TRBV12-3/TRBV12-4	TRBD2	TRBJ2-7	TGTGTCAGCACTCCTAGCGGGAACTACGAACAGTACTTC	CVSTPSGNYEQYF
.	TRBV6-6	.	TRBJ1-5	TGTGCCAGCAGTTACTCGATGGCTCAGCCCCCGCATTTT	CASSYSMAQPPHF
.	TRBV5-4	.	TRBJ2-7	TGTGCTAGCAGCACCCCGAGTGGCGGGACCCACGTGCAGTACTTC	CASSTPSGGTHVQYF
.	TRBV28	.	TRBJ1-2	TGTGCCGGCAGTCTACCCCAGAACTTAGGCTACACCTTC	CAGSLPQNLGYTF
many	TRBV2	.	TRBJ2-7	TGTGCCAGCAGTGGGAGTAGCGGAAATTCCTACGAGCAGTACTTC	CASSGSSGNSYEQYF